A single sample gave rise to the 16 T cell receptor beta chains below, sequenced in a study of blood T cell repertoires in COVID-19. Repertoires were generated with immunoSEQ multiplex PCR, while TCRdb's copy carries only in-frame clones and drops some. In the table there are over 100,000 clones, more than 75% of which are singletons. Sequences were obtained from peripheral blood. These TCRs come from a man aged 35 to 55 with acute or convalescent COVID-19.

V is TRBV5-1 and J is TRBJ1-1; a possible D gene is TRBD1 (6 bases). Germline values: CDR1 SGHRS, CDR2 YFSETQ. The CDR3 length is 15 residues. V was clipped by 1 base and J by 5 bases, with 15 bases between them. The CDR3 sequence is CASSLTQSGVTEAFF. The CDR3 bases are TGCGCCAGCAGCTTGACGCAATCAGGGGTAACTGAAGCTTTCTTT.

The V and J genes are TRBV7-9 and TRBJ1-5, with D uncertain. The CDR3 runs to 15 residues. V lost 4 bases to trimming and J lost 0 bases, with 10 bases between them. Germline CDR1 reads SEHNR; CDR2 reads FQNEAQ (reference sequence). The CDR3 sequence: CASSSTVYSNQPQHF. CDR3 DNA: TGTGCCAGCAGCTCAACAGTCTATAGCAATCAGCCCCAGCATTTT.

V gene TRBV5-1 combines with J gene TRBJ2-2, with D maybe TRBD1 (5 bases). CDR1 and CDR2 from the germline V gene are SGHRS and YFSETQ. V gave up 0 bases and J gave up 7 bases, with 10 bases separating them. The CDR3 is made up of 14 amino acids. The CDR3 is CASSLAQGGGELFF. CDR3 sequence (DNA): TGCGCCAGCAGCTTGGCCCAGGGTGGCGGGGAGCTGTTTTTT.

This sequence joins TRBV5-8 and TRBJ1-6, with unresolved D. The V gene lost 4 bases and the J gene lost 0 bases, with 11 bases spanning the gap. The germline V gene encodes CDR1 SGHTS and CDR2 YDEGEE. The CDR3 sequence is 16 residues long. Written as DNA, the CDR3 is TGTGCCAGCAGCCCGCGGCCGAGCTCCTATAATTCACCCCTCCACTTT. Residues: CASSPRPSSYNSPLHF.

This clone was seen only once. The chain couples TRBV5-1 to TRBJ1-2; possibly TRBD1 for D (6 bases). Per the germline V gene, CDR1 is SGHRS and CDR2 is YFSETQ. Trimming stripped 4 bases from V and 2 bases from J, with 12 bases between. The CDR3 has 14 residues. The CDR3 sequence is CASSATGPNYGYTF. DNA of the CDR3: TGCGCCAGCAGCGCCACAGGGCCAAACTATGGCTACACCTTC.

The chain couples TRBV7-9 to TRBJ1-2; perhaps TRBD1 as D (5 bases). V lost 5 bases and J 4 bases, leaving 11 bases between the germline ends. The CDR3 sequence is 13 residues long. Germline CDR1 is SEHNR and CDR2 is FQNEAQ (reference sequence). This chain's CDR3 is CASSPGRTYGYTF. The CDR3 DNA sequence: TGTGCCAGCAGCCCAGGGAGGACCTATGGCTACACCTTC.

The chain joins TRBV7-2 to TRBJ2-1; the match to TRBD2 covers 7 bases. The V gene end was trimmed by 5 bases and the J gene end by 7 bases; junction bases not matched to a gene: 14. The CDR3 spans 16 residues. CDR1 is SGHTA, CDR2 FQGNSA, per germline. As DNA, the CDR3 is TGTGCCAGCAGCCCCCCCGGAGCGGGGAGGGTAAATGAGCAGTTCTTC. It translates to CASSPPGAGRVNEQFF. The variable domain in full, with the rest retrieved from reference TRBV7-2 and TRBJ2-1, is GAGVSQSPSNKVTEKGKDVELRCDPISGHTALYWYRQSLGQGLEFLIYFQGNSAPDKSGLPSDRFSAERTGGSVSTLTIQRTQQEDSAVYLCASSPPGAGRVNEQFFGPGTRLTVL.

This sequence joins TRBV6-6 and TRBJ1-1; D perhaps matches TRBD1 (5 bases). CDR3 length equals 13 residues. Germline values: CDR1 MNHNY, CDR2 SVGAGI (reference sequence). V lost 0 bases, J lost 8 bases, and 10 bases lay in between. CDR3 DNA sequence: TGTGCCAGCAGTTACTCGGACACGGAAGAAGCTTTCTTT. Translation: CASSYSDTEEAFF.

The sample holds one count of this clone. This chain connects TRBV11-2 to TRBJ2-1; TRBD2 aligns across 9 bases. CDR3 length equals 16 residues. CDR1 and CDR2 (germline): SGHAT, FQNNGV. V shed 6 bases and J 8 bases; nucleotides not matched to a gene: 14. The DNA of the CDR3 is TGTGCCAGCAGTTATCGGGGGCGGGAGGGGTTTGATGAGCAGTTCTTC. Its protein product is CASSYRGREGFDEQFF.

V is TRBV5-4 and J is TRBJ2-4; 9 positions agree with TRBD2. After removal of 2 bases from V and 7 bases from J, the junction contained 7 bases not matched to a gene. The CDR3 loop spans 15 amino acids. Per germline, CDR1 SGHNT and CDR2 YYREEE (reference sequence). CDR3 DNA sequence: TGTGCCAGCAGCTTTGCGGGAGGGCCTGGGAACATTCAGTACTTC. This codes for CASSFAGGPGNIQYF.

The chain links TRBV4-3 to TRBJ1-6; D gene ambiguous. V was cut by 0 bases and J by 5 bases, with 14 bases left in between. The CDR3 runs to 17 residues. In germline, CDR1 is LGHNA, CDR2 YSLEER. The CDR3 coding sequence is TGCGCCAGCAGCCAAGATCTTTGGGCATCTAATAATTCACCCCTCCACTTT. Translation: CASSQDLWASNNSPLHF.

This clone was counted only a few times. The chain combines TRBV5-1 with TRBJ1-1; the D gene is possibly TRBD1 (5 bases). Germline V gene data show CDR1 as SGHRS and CDR2 as YFSETQ. V was clipped by 5 bases and J by 5 bases, with 7 bases between them. The CDR3 contains 11 residues. This CDR3 is CASSRGTEAFF. CDR3 DNA sequence: TGCGCCAGCAGTAGGGGTACTGAAGCTTTCTTT. The variable domain in full, completed from reference TRBV5-1 and TRBJ1-1, reads KAGVTQTPRYLIKTRGQQVTLSCSPISGHRSVSWYQQTPGQGLQFLFEYFSETQRNKGNFPGRFSGRQFSNSRSEMNVSTLELGDSALYLCASSRGTEAFFGQGTRLTVV.

This sequence joins TRBV6-6 and TRBJ2-7, with 9 bases matching TRBD2. Germline CDR1 and CDR2: MNHNY and SVGAGI (reference sequence). This CDR3 is 19 amino acids long. J gave up 6 bases and V 6 bases, and 24 bases lay outside the gene matches. As DNA, the CDR3 is TGTGCCAGCAGCTGGCCGCGGGGGCCAGGTCGAGCGGGAGGAGGCGAGCAGTACTTC. Translated: CASSWPRGPGRAGGGEQYF.

This clone was counted a single time. This chain links TRBV24-1 with TRBJ1-2, with D unresolved. V lost 5 bases and J 1 base, leaving 10 bases between the germline ends. This CDR3 region has 14 residues. Germline CDR1 KGHDR, CDR2 SFDVKD. The CDR3 is CATSVSESNYGYTF. CDR3 sequence (DNA): TGTGCCACCAGTGTTTCAGAAAGTAACTATGGCTACACCTTC.

The chain joins TRBV6-2 or TRBV6-3 to TRBJ2-1, with D tentatively TRBD2 (6 bases). Germline V gene sequence: CDR1 MNHEY, CDR2 SVGEGT. V was pared by 2 bases and J by 5 bases, with 13 bases between. This CDR3 is 15 amino acids long. CDR3 loop: CASSYLGLGDNEQFF. CDR3 coding DNA: TGTGCCAGCAGTTACCTGGGACTGGGGGACAATGAGCAGTTCTTC.

The chain has TRBV4-3 and TRBJ1-1, with no clear D. CDR1 is LGHNA, CDR2 YSLEER, per germline. The V end was cut by 0 bases, the J end by 0 bases, with 5 bases between. CDR3 length: 14 residues. This CDR3 reads CASSQDQVNTEAFF. For the CDR3, the DNA is TGCGCCAGCAGCCAAGATCAGGTGAACACTGAAGCTTTCTTT.